Listed below are T cell receptor beta chains from one sample, sequenced in a study of identical twins. Using its own MiXCR run on the 5' RACE reads, TCRdb lists one record per CDR3 protein. The table records 400,000 to 600,000 distinct CDR3 sequences, around 24% of them present only once. These same data were also listed under a study on yellow fever vaccine responses in identical twins.

Sequenced: CD4+ T cells sorted from blood. Receptors were obtained from a woman younger than 35 in good health. The CDR3 runs from the conserved cysteine through the conserved F or W. Clone size, where shown, is once, few, many, or a class for clones that have expanded.

J gene: TRBJ2-3
clone size: few
V gene: TRBV10-3
CDR3 protein: CAISESQRALDTQYF

J gene: TRBJ2-3
clone size: NA
V gene: TRBV28
CDR3 protein: CASSSGLAGGTSTDTQYF

J gene: TRBJ2-1
clone size: NA
V gene: TRBV12-3/TRBV12-4
CDR3 protein: CASSFLNNEQFF

J gene: TRBJ2-3
clone size: few
V gene: TRBV4-1
CDR3 protein: CASSQGSGTGPSTDTQYF

J gene: TRBJ1-2
clone size: NA
V gene: TRBV6-1
CDR3 protein: CASSQDKVSPYGYTF

J gene: TRBJ2-1
clone size: few
V gene: TRBV5-1
CDR3 protein: CASSLEVALGNEQFF

J gene: TRBJ2-1
clone size: NA
V gene: TRBV28
CDR3 protein: CASSGRTGLYNEQFF

J gene: TRBJ1-2
clone size: few
V gene: TRBV29-1
CDR3 protein: CSVSAEGWGYTF

J gene: TRBJ2-1
clone size: few
V gene: TRBV5-1
CDR3 protein: CASSSRDLYNEQFF

J gene: TRBJ2-7
clone size: NA
V gene: TRBV2
CDR3 protein: CASSDWTGTYEQYF

J gene: TRBJ2-2
clone size: few
V gene: TRBV10-3
CDR3 protein: CGAKPGQGPGELFF

J gene: TRBJ2-2
clone size: few
V gene: TRBV12-3/TRBV12-4
CDR3 protein: CASGTRRGELFF

J gene: TRBJ1-2
clone size: NA
V gene: TRBV7-9
CDR3 protein: CASSLVTQGIIYGYTF

J gene: TRBJ1-2
clone size: NA
V gene: TRBV2
CDR3 protein: CASSDPRGAQSGYTF

J gene: TRBJ2-1
clone size: NA
V gene: TRBV6-1
CDR3 protein: CASRVRGGSSYNEQFF

J gene: TRBJ2-1
clone size: NA
V gene: TRBV25-1
CDR3 protein: CATRDRGNEQFF

J gene: TRBJ2-1
clone size: few
V gene: TRBV5-1
CDR3 protein: CASRNGTSVRGGVNEQFF

J gene: TRBJ2-1
clone size: NA
V gene: TRBV20-1
CDR3 protein: CSAQSWGVMNEQFF

J gene: TRBJ2-3
clone size: NA
V gene: TRBV4-1
CDR3 protein: CASSQDGGPFIADTQYF

J gene: TRBJ1-1
clone size: many
V gene: TRBV7-9
CDR3 protein: CASSSPLGGTEAFF

J gene: TRBJ2-2
clone size: NA
V gene: TRBV28
CDR3 protein: CASSSPTGGTGELFF

J gene: TRBJ2-3
clone size: NA
V gene: TRBV27
CDR3 protein: CASSSDRGTSTDTQYF

J gene: TRBJ1-5
clone size: many
V gene: TRBV14
CDR3 protein: CASSQDQPQHF

J gene: TRBJ2-1
clone size: many
V gene: TRBV7-8
CDR3 protein: CASSSPGEQFF

J gene: TRBJ1-3
clone size: few
V gene: TRBV6-1
CDR3 protein: CASSVHRGTGNTIYF

J gene: TRBJ2-7
clone size: NA
V gene: TRBV7-9
CDR3 protein: CASSLADIDRGYF